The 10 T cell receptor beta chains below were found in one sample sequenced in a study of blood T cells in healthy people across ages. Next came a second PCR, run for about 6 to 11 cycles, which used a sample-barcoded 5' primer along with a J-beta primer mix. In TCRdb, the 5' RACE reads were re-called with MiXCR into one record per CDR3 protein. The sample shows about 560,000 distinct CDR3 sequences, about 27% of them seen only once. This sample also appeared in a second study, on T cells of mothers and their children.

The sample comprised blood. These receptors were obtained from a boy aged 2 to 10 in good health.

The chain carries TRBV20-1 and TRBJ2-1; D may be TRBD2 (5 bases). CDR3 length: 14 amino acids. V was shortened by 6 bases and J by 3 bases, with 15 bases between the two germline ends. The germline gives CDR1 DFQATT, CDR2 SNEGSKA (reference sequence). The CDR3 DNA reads TGCAGTGCCCGGGGTGGCTGGGACTACAATGAGCAGTTCTTC. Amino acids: CSARGGWDYNEQFF.

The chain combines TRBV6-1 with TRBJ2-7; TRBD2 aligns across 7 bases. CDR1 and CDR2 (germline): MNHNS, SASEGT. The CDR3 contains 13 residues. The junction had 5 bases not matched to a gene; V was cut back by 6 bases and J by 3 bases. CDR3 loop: CASRLAPNYEQYF. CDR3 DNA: TGTGCCAGCAGACTAGCGCCTAACTACGAGCAGTACTTC.

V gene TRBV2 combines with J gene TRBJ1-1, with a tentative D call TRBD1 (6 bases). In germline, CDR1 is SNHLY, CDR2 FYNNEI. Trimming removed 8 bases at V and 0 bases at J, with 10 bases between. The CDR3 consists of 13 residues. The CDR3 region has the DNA TGTGCCAGCGGACAGAACATGAACACTGAAGCTTTCTTT. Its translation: CASGQNMNTEAFF.

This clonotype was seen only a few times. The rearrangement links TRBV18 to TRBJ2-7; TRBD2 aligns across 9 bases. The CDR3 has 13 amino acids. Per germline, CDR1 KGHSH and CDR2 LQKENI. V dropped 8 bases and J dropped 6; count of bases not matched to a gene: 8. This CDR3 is CASQGLAASEQYF. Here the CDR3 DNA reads TGTGCCAGCCAGGGACTAGCAGCCTCCGAGCAGTACTTC.

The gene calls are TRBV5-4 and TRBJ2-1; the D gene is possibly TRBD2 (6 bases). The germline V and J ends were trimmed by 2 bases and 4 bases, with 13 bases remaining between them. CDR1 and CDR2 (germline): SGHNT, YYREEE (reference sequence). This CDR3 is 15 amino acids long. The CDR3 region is CASSFPTDYYNEQFF. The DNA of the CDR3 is TGTGCCAGCAGCTTTCCGACGGACTATTACAATGAGCAGTTCTTC.

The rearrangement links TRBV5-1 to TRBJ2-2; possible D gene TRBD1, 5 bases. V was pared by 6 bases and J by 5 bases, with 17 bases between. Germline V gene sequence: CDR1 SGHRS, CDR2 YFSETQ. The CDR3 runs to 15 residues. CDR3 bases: TGCGCCAGCAAGGGATCTGCGACAGTAACCGGGGAGCTGTTTTTT. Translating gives CASKGSATVTGELFF.

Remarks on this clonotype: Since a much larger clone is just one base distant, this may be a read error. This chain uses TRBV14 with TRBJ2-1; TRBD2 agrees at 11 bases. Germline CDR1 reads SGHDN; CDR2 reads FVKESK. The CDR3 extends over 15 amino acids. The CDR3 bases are TGTGTCAGCAGCCCCCTGGGACTAGCGGACAATGAGCAGTTCTTC. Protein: CVSSPLGLADNEQFF.

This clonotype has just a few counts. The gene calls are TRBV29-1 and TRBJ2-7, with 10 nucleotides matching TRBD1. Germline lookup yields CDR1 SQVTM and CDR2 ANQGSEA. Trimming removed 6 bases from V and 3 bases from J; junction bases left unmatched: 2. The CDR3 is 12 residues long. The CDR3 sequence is CSVGDRGYEQYF. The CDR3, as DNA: TGCAGCGTGGGGGACAGGGGCTACGAGCAGTACTTC.

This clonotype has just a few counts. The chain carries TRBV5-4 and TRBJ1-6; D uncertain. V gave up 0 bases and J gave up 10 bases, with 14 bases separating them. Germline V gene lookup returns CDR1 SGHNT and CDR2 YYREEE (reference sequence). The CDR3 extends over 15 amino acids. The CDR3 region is CASSLAGIGGSPLHF. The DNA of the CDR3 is TGTGCCAGCAGCTTGGCCGGGATTGGCGGATCACCCCTCCACTTT. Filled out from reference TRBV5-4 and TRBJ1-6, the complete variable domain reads ETGVTQSPTHLIKTRGQQVTLRCSSQSGHNTVSWYQQALGQGPQFIFQYYREEENGRGNFPPRFSGLQFPNYSSELNVNALELDDSALYLCASSLAGIGGSPLHFGNGTRLTVT.

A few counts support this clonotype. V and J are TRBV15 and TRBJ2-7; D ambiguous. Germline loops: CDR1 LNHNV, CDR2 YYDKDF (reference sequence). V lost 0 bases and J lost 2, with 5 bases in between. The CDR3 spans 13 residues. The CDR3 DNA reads TGTGCCACCAGCAGAGATAAACCCTACGAGCAGTACTTC. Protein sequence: CATSRDKPYEQYF. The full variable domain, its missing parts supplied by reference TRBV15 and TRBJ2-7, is DAMVIQNPRYQVTQFGKPVTLSCSQTLNHNVMYWYQQKSSQAPKLLFHYYDKDFNNEADTPDNFQSRRPNTSFCFLDIRSPGLGDTAMYLCATSRDKPYEQYFGPGTRLTVT.